This T cell receptor beta chain was documented in a study of cytomegalovirus exposure and HLA in healthy donors. Findings and limits, study-wide: In an earlier analysis, productive rearrangement rates for most beta V segments clustered near 87% or 30%. Several of the most significant clusters appeared, in a later analysis, to be linked to common viral pathogens.

CDR1 SGHTA and CDR2 FQGTGA come from the germline V gene. The V and J ends lost 5 bases and 0 bases, in that order; junction bases with no gene match: 1. The CDR3 consists of 14 residues. In the case of this clone: Its matching antigen is unknown.

Both 60 Vbeta primers and 13 Jbeta primers went into the PCR. Clones were read by immunoSEQ multiplex PCR, and TCRdb kept only the in-frame ones, dropping some. Its clone listing holds approximately 150,000 clones. The chain has TRBV7-3 and TRBJ2-3, with TRBD1 matching over 8 bases. The TCR originated in a middle-aged woman in good health and CMV-seronegative. Sample: PBMCs. CDR3: CASSRDRSTDTQYF. DNA of the CDR3: TGTGCCAGCAGCCGGGACAGGAGCACAGATACGCAGTATTTT. Combining the CDR3 with reference TRBV7-3 and TRBJ2-3 gives the whole variable domain GAGVSQTPSNKVTEKGKYVELRCDPISGHTALYWYRQSLGQGPEFLIYFQGTGAADDSGLPNDRFFAVRPEGSVSTLKIQRTERGDSAVYLCASSRDRSTDTQYFGPGTRLTVL.